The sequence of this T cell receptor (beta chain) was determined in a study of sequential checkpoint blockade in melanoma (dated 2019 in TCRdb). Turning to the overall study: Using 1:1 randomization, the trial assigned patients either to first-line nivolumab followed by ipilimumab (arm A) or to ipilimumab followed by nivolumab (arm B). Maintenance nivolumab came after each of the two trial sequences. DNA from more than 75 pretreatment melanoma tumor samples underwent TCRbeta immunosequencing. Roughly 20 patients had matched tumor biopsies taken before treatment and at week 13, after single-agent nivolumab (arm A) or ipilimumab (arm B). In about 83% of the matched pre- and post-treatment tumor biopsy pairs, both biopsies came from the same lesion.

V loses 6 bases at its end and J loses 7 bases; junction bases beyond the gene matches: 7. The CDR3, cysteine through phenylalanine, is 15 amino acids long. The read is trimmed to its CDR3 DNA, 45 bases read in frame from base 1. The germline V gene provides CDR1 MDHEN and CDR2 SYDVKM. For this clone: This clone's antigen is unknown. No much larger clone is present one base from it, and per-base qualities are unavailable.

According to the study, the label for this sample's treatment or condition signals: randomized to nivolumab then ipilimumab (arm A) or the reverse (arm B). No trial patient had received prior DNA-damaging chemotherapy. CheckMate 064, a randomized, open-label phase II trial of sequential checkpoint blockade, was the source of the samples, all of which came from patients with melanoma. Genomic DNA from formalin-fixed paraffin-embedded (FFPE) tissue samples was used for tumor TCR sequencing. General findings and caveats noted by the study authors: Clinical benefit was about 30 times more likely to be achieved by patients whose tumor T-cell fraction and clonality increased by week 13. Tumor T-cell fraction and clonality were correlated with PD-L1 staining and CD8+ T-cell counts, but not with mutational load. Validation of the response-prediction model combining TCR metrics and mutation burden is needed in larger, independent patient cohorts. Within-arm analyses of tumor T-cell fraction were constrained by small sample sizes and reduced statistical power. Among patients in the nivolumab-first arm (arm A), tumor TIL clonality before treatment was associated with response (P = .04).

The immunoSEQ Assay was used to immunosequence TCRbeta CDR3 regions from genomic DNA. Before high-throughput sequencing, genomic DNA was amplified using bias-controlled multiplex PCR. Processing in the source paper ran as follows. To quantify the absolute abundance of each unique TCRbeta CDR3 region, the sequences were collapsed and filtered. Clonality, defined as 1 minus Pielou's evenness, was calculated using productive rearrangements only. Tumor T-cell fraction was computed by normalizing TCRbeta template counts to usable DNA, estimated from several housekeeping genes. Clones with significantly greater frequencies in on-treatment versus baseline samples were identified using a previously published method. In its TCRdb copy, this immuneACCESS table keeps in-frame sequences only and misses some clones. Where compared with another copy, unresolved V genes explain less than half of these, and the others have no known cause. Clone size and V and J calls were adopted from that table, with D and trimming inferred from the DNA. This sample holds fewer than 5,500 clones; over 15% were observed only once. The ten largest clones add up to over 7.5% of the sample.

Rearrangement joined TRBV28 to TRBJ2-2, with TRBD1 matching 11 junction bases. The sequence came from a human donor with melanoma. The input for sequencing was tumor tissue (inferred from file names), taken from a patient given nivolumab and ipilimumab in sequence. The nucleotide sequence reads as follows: TGTGCCAGCAGGCGAGGACAGGGGGCGAGCGGGGAGCTGTTTTTT. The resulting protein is CASRRGQGASGELFF.